This TCR beta chain was identified in a study of CD8+ T cells in alopecia areata (dated by TCRdb to the late 2010s). The study in broad terms: Treated patients were enrolled in an open-label pilot trial of oral tofacitinib at 5 to 10 mg twice daily for moderate-to-severe alopecia areata. Tofacitinib was given for 6 to 18 months, followed by 6 months of follow-up off drug to assess delayed response and recurrence. In treated patients, disease severity was measured using the SALT score, which gives the percentage of scalp surface area affected. High-throughput TCRbeta sequencing was used to examine T cell clonal expansion in alopecia areata in both the C3H/HeJ mouse model and human patients. In humans, TCRbeta sequencing was performed on scalp tissue and on sorted CD4+ and CD8+ peripheral blood T cells from healthy controls and from patients with patchy or totalis/universalis alopecia areata. Patients on tofacitinib were biopsied at baseline and after 4 and 24 weeks of treatment, and several of the patients also had a later scalp biopsy. Clonality in the scalp was compared among normal scalp (n=4), patchy alopecia areata scalp (n=8), and alopecia totalis/universalis scalp (n=8). RNA came from the PAXgene miRNA kit for fixed scalp, the miRNeasy kit for PBMCs, and the RNeasy kit for mouse skin. TCRbeta CDR3 regions were amplified by immunoSEQ multiplex PCR with 35 Vbeta forward and 13 Jbeta reverse primers.

The sample's treatment or condition, from its label and the paper: oral pan-JAK inhibitor, 5-10 mg twice daily. Lesional scalp punch biopsies and peripheral blood were obtained from alopecia areata patients. After PBMCs were isolated by density centrifugation and stained for CD3, CD4 and CD8, a FACSAria was used to sort CD4+ and CD8+ T cells. The CDR3 sequence holds 14 residues, the cysteine and phenylalanine included. The CDR3 DNA has 42 bases and is translated from base 1. Looking up the germline V gene (reference sequence) yields CDR1 LNHNV and CDR2 YYDKDF. Compared with germline, V lacks 5 bases and J lacks 7 bases; bases without a gene match: 7. About this clone itself: Its antigen target is currently unknown. No quality values exist for individual bases; no much larger clone is one base distant.

General study outcomes and caveats: Unlike mouse skin, where gammadelta T cells dominate, normal human skin contains resident alphabeta T cells that get sequenced too, which complicates analysis of the scalp TCR repertoire. Many expanded lesional clones were found to persist in scalp and blood during tofacitinib treatment, and relapse after treatment cessation may be partly explained by this persistence. With tofacitinib, both scalp clonality and the number of expanded CD8+ clones among the top 100 scalp clones went down significantly. Compared with normal scalp, lesional scalp had higher clonality and more expanded CD8+ clones, particularly in alopecia totalis/universalis, a pattern that suggests antigenic drive. Compared with mice, TCR sequences shared between patients were less clear, possibly partly because of HLA diversity across the patient population. Because the treated cohort was small and had only one nonresponder, larger studies are needed to examine links between baseline CD8+ expansion and response.

Receptor libraries were prepared by the immunoSEQ multiplex PCR assay. For TCR sequencing, RNA was extracted from every sample and reverse transcribed into cDNA to serve as template. SuperScript III was used for first-strand cDNA synthesis, primed with a 2:1 mix of oligo-dT and random hexamers. Amplification bias was assessed with a synthetic immune receptor repertoire, and residual bias was removed computationally. Under the source paper's analysis protocol: Raw reads were preprocessed to remove errors, and CDR3 was defined by IMGT conventions from the conserved cysteine to phenylalanine. Clonality was calculated as 1 minus Shannon entropy normalized by log2 of the number of productive unique TCRs. Scalp TCRbeta sequences were cross-referenced with sorted blood CD4 and CD8 repertoires so that the CD4 or CD8 identity of scalp clones could be inferred. As stored in TCRdb, this immuneACCESS dataset retains in-frame rearrangements with V and J assigned. A fraction of the clones does not appear; measured against another copy, unresolved V genes explain less than half of the discrepancy, and the remainder lacks a known reason. V, J and clone size are those of that table, while D and trimming were read from the DNA. The sample data list 200,000 or so clones, and roughly two fifths of these were observed just once. Approximately 2.9% of the sample goes to the ten largest clones.

The receptor's source is a human donor with alopecia areata. The chain links TRBV15 with TRBJ1-4; 7 bases in the junction line up with TRBD1. Sequencing used CD4+ T cells sorted from blood, obtained at approximately week 36, from a patient treated with tofacitinib. The CDR3 protein is CATSSSGGREKLFF. The bases read TGTGCCACCAGCTCGTCAGGGGGTCGTGAAAAACTGTTTTTT.